Described below is a single T cell receptor (beta chain) sequence and its context. Its matching antigen is unknown. The sample is drawn from a study of T-cell reconstitution after alpha-beta-depleted transplantation in children. Study outcomes and limitations: When one year had passed after transplant, most T-cell counts and diversity came from newly produced T cells. The study traced high day-60 TCRbeta diversity in some patients to surviving recipient T cells and thymic progenitors. Approximately two months post-transplant, alpha-beta T cells reportedly originated from several hundred expanded graft clones.

TCRbeta library construction was performed incorporating unique molecular identifiers. Each CDR3 protein is one row after TCRdb ran MiXCR on the PCR reads. The sample holds some 350,000 distinct CDR3 sequences, 15% to 20% seen once. The source of this sequence is a male patient between 2 and 10 years old who had a stem cell transplant for acute lymphoblastic leukemia, so the T cells may come from the graft donor. Sequenced material: PBMCs, mostly from graft donor cells, taken 360 days after TCRalphabeta/CD19-depleted stem cell transplant.

CDR3 loop: CASSLGSGTQETQYF. The CDR3 bases are TGTGCCAGCAGCTTAGGAAGTGGGACGCAAGAGACCCAGTACTTC. This chain uses TRBV7-2 with TRBJ2-5; D may correspond to TRBD1 or TRBD2 (5 bases each). Germline V lookup: CDR1 SGHTA, CDR2 FQGNSA. Trimming took off 1 base at V and 2 bases at J, with 11 bases between the two ends. The CDR3 runs 15 residues.